This T cell receptor beta chain was documented in a study of radiation and T cells in renal cell carcinoma. The treatment is: 15 Gy SBRT to primary tumor, nephrectomy 4 weeks later. Nephrectomy followed 15 Gy stereotactic body radiation by 4 weeks. CDR1 is SGHDT, CDR2 YYEEEE, per germline. The CDR3 contains 14 residues. The V and J ends lost 4 bases and 5 bases, in that order; junction bases with no gene match: 4. Here immunoSEQ multiplex PCR was the method, and the copy in TCRdb shows in-frame clones only, minus some. The repertoire holds about 13,000 clones, 30% to 40% seen once, with over 15% in the top ten.

The receptor was derived from a man in his 60s with renal cell carcinoma. Sequencing was performed on tumor tissue, taken from a patient whose treatment included radiotherapy and nephrectomy. This sequence joins TRBV5-6 and TRBJ2-2; 8 bases agree with TRBD1. The CDR3 bases are TGTGCCAGCAGCGCGACAGGGGAGACCGGGGAGCTGTTTTTT. Encoded protein: CASSATGETGELFF.